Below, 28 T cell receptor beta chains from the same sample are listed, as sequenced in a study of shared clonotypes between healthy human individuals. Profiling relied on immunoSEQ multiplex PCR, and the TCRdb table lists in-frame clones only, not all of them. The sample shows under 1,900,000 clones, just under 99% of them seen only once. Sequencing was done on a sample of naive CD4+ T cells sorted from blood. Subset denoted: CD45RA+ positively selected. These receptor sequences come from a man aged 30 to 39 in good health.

DNA of the CDR3: TGCGCCAGCAGTGAGTCGAAAATCTTAATTGGGACTAGCGGGAGGAGAAAATACAATGAGCAGTTCTTC. Its protein is CASSESKILIGTSGRRKYNEQFF. The genes are TRBV10-1 and TRBJ2-1, with TRBD2 matching over 15 bases. CDR1 and CDR2 from the germline V gene are WNHNN and SYGVQD (reference sequence). Losses at the gene ends were 0 bases for V and 4 bases for J; bases not matched to a gene: 19. This CDR3 contains 23 residues.

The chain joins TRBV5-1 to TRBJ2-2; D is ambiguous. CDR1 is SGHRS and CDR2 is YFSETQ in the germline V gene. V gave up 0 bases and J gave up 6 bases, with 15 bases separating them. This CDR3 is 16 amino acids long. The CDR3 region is CASSLVIAPPPGELFF. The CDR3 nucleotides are TGCGCCAGCAGCTTGGTGATCGCACCCCCTCCCGGGGAGCTGTTTTTT.

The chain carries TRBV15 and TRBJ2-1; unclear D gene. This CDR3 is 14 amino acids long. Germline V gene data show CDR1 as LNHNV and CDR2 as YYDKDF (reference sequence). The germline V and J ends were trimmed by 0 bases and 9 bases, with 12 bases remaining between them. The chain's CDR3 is CATSRDRVLGEQFF. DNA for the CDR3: TGTGCCACCAGCAGAGATCGGGTCTTGGGTGAGCAGTTCTTC.

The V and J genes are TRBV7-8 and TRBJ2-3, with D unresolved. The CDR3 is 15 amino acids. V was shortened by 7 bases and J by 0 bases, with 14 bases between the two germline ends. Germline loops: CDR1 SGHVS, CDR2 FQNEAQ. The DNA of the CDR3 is TGTGCCAGCACCCCGCCCGGCCTTAGCACAGATACGCAGTATTTT. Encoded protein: CASTPPGLSTDTQYF.

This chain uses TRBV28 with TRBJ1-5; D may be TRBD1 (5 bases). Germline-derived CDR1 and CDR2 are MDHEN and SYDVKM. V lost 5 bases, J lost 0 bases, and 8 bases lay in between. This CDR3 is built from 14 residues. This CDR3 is CASSGGGSNQPQHF. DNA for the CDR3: TGTGCCAGCAGTGGCGGGGGTAGCAATCAGCCCCAGCATTTT.

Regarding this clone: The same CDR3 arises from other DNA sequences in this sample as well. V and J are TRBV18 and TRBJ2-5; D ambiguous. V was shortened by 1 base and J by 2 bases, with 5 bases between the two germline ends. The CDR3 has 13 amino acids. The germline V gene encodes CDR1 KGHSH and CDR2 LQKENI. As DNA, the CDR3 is TGTGCCAGCTCACCACTCCCGCAAGAGACCCAGTACTTC. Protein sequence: CASSPLPQETQYF. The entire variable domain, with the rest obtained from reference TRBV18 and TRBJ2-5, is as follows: NAGVMQNPRHLVRRRGQEARLRCSPMKGHSHVYWYRQLPEEGLKFMVYLQKENIIDESGMPKERFSAEFPKEGPSILRIQQVVRGDSAAYFCASSPLPQETQYFGPGTRLLVL.

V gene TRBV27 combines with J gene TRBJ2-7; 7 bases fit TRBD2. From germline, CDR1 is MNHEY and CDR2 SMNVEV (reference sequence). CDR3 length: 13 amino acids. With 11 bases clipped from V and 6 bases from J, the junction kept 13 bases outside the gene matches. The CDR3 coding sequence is TGTGCCGTGTCCCGGGGGGTGGAAGGCGAGCAGTACTTC. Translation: CAVSRGVEGEQYF.

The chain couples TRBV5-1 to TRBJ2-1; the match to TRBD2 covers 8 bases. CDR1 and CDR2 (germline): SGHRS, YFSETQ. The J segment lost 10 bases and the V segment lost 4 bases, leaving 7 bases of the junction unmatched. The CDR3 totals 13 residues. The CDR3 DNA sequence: TGCGCCAGCAGCGCAAGCGGGAGTAACGAGCAGTTCTTC. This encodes CASSASGSNEQFF.

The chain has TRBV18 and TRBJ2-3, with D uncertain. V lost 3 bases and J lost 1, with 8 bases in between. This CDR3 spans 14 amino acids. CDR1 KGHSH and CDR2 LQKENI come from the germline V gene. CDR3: CASSPSVRTDTQYF. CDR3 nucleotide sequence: TGTGCCAGCTCACCTTCAGTACGCACAGATACGCAGTATTTT.

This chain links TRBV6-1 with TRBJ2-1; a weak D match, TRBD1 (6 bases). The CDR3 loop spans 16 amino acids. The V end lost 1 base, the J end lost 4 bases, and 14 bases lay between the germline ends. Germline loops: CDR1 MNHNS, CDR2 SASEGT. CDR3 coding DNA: TGTGCCAGCAGTGAAGTGGGGGCGTGGGGTTACAATGAGCAGTTCTTC. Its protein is CASSEVGAWGYNEQFF.

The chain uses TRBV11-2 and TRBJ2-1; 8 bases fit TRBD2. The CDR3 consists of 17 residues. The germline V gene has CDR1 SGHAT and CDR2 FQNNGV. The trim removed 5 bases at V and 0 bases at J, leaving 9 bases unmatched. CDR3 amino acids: CASSQTPLAGSYNEQFF. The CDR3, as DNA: TGTGCCAGCAGCCAAACCCCTCTAGCGGGCTCCTACAATGAGCAGTTCTTC.

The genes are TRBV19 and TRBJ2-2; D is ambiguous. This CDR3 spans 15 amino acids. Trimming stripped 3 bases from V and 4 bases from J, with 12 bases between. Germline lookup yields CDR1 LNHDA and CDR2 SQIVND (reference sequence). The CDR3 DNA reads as TGTGCCAGTAGTATGAATCGGCAGTTCACCGGGGAGCTGTTTTTT. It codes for CASSMNRQFTGELFF.

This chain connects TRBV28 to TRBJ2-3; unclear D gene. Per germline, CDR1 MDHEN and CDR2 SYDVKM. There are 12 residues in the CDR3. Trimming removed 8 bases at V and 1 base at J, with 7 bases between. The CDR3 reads CASLSRTDTQYF. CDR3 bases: TGTGCCAGCTTAAGCCGCACAGATACGCAGTATTTT.

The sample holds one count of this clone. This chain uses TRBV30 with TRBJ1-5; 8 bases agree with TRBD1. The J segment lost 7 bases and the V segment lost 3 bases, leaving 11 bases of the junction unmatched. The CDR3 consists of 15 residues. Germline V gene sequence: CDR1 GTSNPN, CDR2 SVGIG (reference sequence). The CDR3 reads CAWRPRTGMNQPQHF. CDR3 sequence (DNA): TGTGCCTGGAGACCCCGGACAGGGATGAACCAGCCCCAGCATTTT.

CDR3 nucleotides: TGCGCCAGCAGTGAGTCTCGAGCGGGAGAGGGGTTAAACATTCAGTACTTC. Protein: CASSESRAGEGLNIQYF. This chain links TRBV10-2 with TRBJ2-4, with 8 positions matching TRBD2. The length of the CDR3 is 17 residues. J was trimmed by 6 bases and V by 0 bases; bases with no gene match: 10. CDR1 and CDR2 (germline): WSHSY, SAAADI.

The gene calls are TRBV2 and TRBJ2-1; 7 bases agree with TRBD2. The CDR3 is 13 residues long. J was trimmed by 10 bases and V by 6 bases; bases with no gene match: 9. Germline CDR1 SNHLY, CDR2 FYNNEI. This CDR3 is CASSLEVLAEQFF. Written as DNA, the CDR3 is TGTGCCAGCAGCCTTGAGGTACTAGCGGAGCAGTTCTTC.

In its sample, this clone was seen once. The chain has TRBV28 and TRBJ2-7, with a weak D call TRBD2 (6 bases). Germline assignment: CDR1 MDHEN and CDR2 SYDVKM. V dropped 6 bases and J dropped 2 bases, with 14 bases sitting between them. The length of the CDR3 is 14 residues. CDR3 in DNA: TGTGCCAGCAGATCTGCGGGAACCACCTACGAGCAGTACTTC. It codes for CASRSAGTTYEQYF.

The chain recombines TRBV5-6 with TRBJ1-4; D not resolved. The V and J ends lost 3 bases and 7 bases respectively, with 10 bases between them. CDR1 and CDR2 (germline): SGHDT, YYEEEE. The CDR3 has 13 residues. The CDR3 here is CASSSLMVEKLFF. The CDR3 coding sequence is TGTGCCAGCAGCTCTTTGATGGTTGAAAAACTGTTTTTT.

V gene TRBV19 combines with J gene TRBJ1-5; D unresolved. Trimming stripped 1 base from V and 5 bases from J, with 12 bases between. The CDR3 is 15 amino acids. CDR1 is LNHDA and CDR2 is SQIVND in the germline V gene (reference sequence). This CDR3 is CASSIAPRRDQPQHF. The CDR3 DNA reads TGTGCCAGTAGTATAGCGCCCAGGCGAGATCAGCCCCAGCATTTT.

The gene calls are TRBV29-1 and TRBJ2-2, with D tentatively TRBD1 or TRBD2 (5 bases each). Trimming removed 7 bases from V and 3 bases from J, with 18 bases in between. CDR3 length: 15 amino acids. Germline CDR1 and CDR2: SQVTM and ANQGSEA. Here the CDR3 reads CSGYFGTLDTGELFF. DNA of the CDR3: TGCAGCGGCTATTTTGGGACCTTAGACACCGGGGAGCTGTTTTTT.

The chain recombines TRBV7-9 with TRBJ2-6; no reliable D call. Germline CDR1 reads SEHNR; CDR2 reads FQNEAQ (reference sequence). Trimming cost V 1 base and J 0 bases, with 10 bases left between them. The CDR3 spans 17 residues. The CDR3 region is CASSLETELSGANVLTF. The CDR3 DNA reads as TGTGCCAGCAGCTTAGAGACGGAACTCTCTGGGGCCAACGTCCTGACTTTC.

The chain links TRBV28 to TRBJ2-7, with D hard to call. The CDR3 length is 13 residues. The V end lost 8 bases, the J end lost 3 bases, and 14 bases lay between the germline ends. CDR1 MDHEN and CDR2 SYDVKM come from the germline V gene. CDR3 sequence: CASSRHPFYEQYF. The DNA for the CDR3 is TGTGCCAGCTCTCGCCACCCCTTCTACGAGCAGTACTTC.

The chain's CDR3 is CASSPPALAGAPYEQYF. The CDR3 DNA is TGTGCCAGCTCACCACCCGCGCTAGCGGGGGCACCCTACGAGCAGTACTTC. This chain joins TRBV18 and TRBJ2-7; 10 bases map to TRBD2. Germline lookup yields CDR1 KGHSH and CDR2 LQKENI. Losses at the gene ends were 0 bases for V and 2 bases for J; bases not matched to a gene: 7. This CDR3 region has 17 residues.

The CDR3 here is CASSLISSETYEQYF. Written as DNA, the CDR3 is TGTGCCAGCAGCTTAATATCTAGCGAGACCTACGAGCAGTACTTC. The rearrangement uses TRBV7-2 and TRBJ2-7; TRBD2 might be the D (6 bases). The CDR3 sequence is 15 residues long. Germline V lookup: CDR1 SGHTA, CDR2 FQGNSA. V gave up 2 bases and J gave up 2 bases, with 13 bases separating them. The full variable domain, its missing parts supplied by reference TRBV7-2 and TRBJ2-7, is GAGVSQSPSNKVTEKGKDVELRCDPISGHTALYWYRQSLGQGLEFLIYFQGNSAPDKSGLPSDRFSAERTGGSVSTLTIQRTQQEDSAVYLCASSLISSETYEQYFGPGTRLTVT.

The CDR3 DNA is TGTGCCAGCAGTTTACTGGATCTAGGCGGGAAGGGGGACACCGGGGAGCTGTTTTTT. This gives the protein CASSLLDLGGKGDTGELFF. The chain uses TRBV28 and TRBJ2-2; D is perhaps TRBD1 or TRBD2 (6 bases each). Per the germline V gene, CDR1 is MDHEN and CDR2 is SYDVKM. Trimming left V 2 bases short and J 3 bases short, with 22 bases between. This CDR3 comprises 19 residues.

CDR3 residues: CASSLQDDTQYF. As DNA, the CDR3 is TGTGCCAGCAGCTTACAGGATGATACGCAGTATTTT. The chain links TRBV7-9 to TRBJ2-3; no clear D gene. This CDR3 is built from 12 residues. Trimming cost V 2 bases and J 6 bases, with 6 bases left between them. Germline values: CDR1 SEHNR, CDR2 FQNEAQ (reference sequence).

Here the CDR3 DNA reads TGTGCCAGCAGTTACGGTGCGGGACAGGGGATGGGTGGCTACACCTTC. It specifies CASSYGAGQGMGGYTF. The rearrangement links TRBV6-5 to TRBJ1-2, with TRBD1 matching over 10 bases. The J segment lost 7 bases and the V segment lost 2 bases, leaving 10 bases of the junction unmatched. Germline V gene lookup returns CDR1 MNHEY and CDR2 SVGAGI. CDR3 length: 16 residues.

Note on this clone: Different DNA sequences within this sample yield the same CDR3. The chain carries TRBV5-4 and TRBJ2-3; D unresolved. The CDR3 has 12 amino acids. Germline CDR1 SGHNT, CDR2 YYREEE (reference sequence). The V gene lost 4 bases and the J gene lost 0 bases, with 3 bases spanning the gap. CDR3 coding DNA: TGTGCCAGCAGCCGAAGCACAGATACGCAGTATTTT. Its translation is CASSRSTDTQYF. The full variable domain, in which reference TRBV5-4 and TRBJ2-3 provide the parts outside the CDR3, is ETGVTQSPTHLIKTRGQQVTLRCSSQSGHNTVSWYQQALGQGPQFIFQYYREEENGRGNFPPRFSGLQFPNYSSELNVNALELDDSALYLCASSRSTDTQYFGPGTRLTVL.